This T cell receptor beta chain was obtained from a study of T cell responses to AZD1222 COVID-19 vaccine (dated by TCRdb to the early 2020s). With regard to the full study: TCR sequencing covered 230 to 250 trial participants: about 210 given two doses of AZD1222 and around 25 given two doses of MenACWY control vaccine. Trial participants were enrolled by age into 18-55, 56-69 and 70-plus year subgroups, with about 150, 27 and 61 TCR-sequenced participants respectively. The research as a whole found: After two AZD1222 doses, both the breadth and the depth of spike-specific TCRs were significantly higher than at day 0 and than in MenACWY recipients. Reportedly, almost half of the unique spike-specific TCRs recognized epitopes lying outside the regions that are mutated in the B.1.351 and B.1.1.7 variants. Participants were mostly white British and included more females than males, and it was suggested by the authors that clonal diversity may have been underestimated. The 56-69-year group was small, and its depth increase did not reach significance, likely because of low power. Because no day 14 peak-response samples were available, repertoires were characterized only after the peak T cell response. Vaccine-associated CD4 TCRs spanned the whole spike protein, with dominant responses in regions 160-218 and 743-854. Conclusions about previously exposed vaccinees are limited because only a handful of AZD1222 recipients were SARS-CoV-2 seropositive at baseline.

Points on this clone: Its antigen remains unidentified. No qualities accompany the bases; no much larger clone lies one base away.

The germline V gene encodes CDR1 SGHVS and CDR2 FQNEAQ. Germline trimming amounts to 5 bases on V and 5 bases on J, with 7 as the count of junction bases outside the gene matches. The CDR3 goes from the cysteine to the phenylalanine over 14 residues. The DNA shown is the 42-base CDR3, in frame from base 1. Explained via the paper, the time point label denotes: sample from adult after SARS-CoV-2 infection, after symptom onset. A couple of convalescent COVID-19 patients, sampled after symptom onset from adults with prior SARS-CoV-2 infection, were also TCR-sequenced for comparison. The CDR3 regions of human TCRbeta chains were subjected to immunosequencing. The original pipeline was this. Repertoire TCRs were checked for matches against a reference library of SARS-CoV-2-specific TCRs that had been generated using the MIRA antigen-specificity platform. Breadth meant the fraction of unique TCRs that were SARS-CoV-2-associated, whereas depth meant the fraction of total T cells that were SARS-CoV-2-associated. Using the MIRA data, every spike-specific TCR was mapped to the spike region that the TCR reacted to and assigned to either a CD4 or a CD8 class. Log10-transformed breadth and depth values were compared by one-way ANOVA with Sidak's multiple comparisons tests. The immuneACCESS repertoire file appears here via TCRdb, limited to in-frame rearrangements. These files lack a portion of the clones; in checked studies, under half of the deficit traces to unresolved V genes, and the cause of the others is not known. That table furnishes V, J and clone size, whereas the DNA furnished D and trimming. For this sample the table gives 160,000 or so clones, of which about 85% were detected only once. Just under 7% of the sample is held by the ten biggest clonotypes.

This TCR was sampled from an adult who had recovered from COVID-19. This sequence uses TRBV7-8 and TRBJ2-7; 9 bases in between match TRBD2. The material sequenced was peripheral blood, taken after recovery from COVID-19. The CDR3 corresponds to CASSPSGVGHEQYF. The bases read TGTGCCAGCAGCCCTAGCGGGGTGGGCCACGAGCAGTACTTC.